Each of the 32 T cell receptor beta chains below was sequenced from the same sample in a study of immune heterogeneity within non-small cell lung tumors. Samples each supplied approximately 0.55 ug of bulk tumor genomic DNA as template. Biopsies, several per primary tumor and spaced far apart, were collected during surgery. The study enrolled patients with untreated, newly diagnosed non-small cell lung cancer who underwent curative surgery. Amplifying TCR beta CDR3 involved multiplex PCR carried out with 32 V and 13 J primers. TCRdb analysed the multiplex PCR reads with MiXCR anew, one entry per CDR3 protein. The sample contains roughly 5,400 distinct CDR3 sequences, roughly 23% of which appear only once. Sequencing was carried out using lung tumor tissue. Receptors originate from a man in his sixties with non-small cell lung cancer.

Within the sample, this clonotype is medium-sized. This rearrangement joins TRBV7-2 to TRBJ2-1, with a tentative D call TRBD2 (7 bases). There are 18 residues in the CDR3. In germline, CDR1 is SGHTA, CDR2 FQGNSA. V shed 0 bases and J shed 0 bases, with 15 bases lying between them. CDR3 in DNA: TGTGCCAGCAGCTTAGCGCTGGGGGGGGCGAGCTCCTACAATGAGCAGTTCTTC. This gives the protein CASSLALGGASSYNEQFF.

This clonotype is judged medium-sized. The DNA for the CDR3 is TGCGCCAGCAGCTCTACAGGAGTTTCCACAGATACGCAGTATTTT. It is translated as CASSSTGVSTDTQYF. The chain uses TRBV5-1 and TRBJ2-3, with TRBD1 as a possible D gene (5 bases). The CDR3 consists of 15 residues. The V gene lost 3 bases and the J gene lost 2 bases, with 13 bases spanning the gap. The germline gives CDR1 SGHRS, CDR2 YFSETQ. Full variable domain (missing parts from reference TRBV5-1 and TRBJ2-3): KAGVTQTPRYLIKTRGQQVTLSCSPISGHRSVSWYQQTPGQGLQFLFEYFSETQRNKGNFPGRFSGRQFSNSRSEMNVSTLELGDSALYLCASSSTGVSTDTQYFGPGTRLTVL.

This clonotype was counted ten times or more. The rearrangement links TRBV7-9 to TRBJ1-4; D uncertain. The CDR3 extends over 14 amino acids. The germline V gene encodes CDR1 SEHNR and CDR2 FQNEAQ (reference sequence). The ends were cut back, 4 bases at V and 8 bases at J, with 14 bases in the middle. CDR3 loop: CASSSDQGREKLFF. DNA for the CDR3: TGTGCCAGCAGCTCCGACCAAGGCCGGGAAAAACTGTTTTTT.

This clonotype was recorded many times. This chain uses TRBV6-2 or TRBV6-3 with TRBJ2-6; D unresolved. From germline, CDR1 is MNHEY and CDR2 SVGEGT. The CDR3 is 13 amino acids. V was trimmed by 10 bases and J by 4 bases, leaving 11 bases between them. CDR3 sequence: CATRIMGANVLTF. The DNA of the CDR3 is TGTGCCACCCGAATCATGGGGGCCAACGTCCTGACTTTC.

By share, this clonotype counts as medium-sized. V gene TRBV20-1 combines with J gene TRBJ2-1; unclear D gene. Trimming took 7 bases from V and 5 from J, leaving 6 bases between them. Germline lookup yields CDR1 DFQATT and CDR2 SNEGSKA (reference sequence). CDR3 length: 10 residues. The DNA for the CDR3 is TGCAGTGGGCAGCACAATGAGCAGTTCTTC. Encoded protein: CSGQHNEQFF.

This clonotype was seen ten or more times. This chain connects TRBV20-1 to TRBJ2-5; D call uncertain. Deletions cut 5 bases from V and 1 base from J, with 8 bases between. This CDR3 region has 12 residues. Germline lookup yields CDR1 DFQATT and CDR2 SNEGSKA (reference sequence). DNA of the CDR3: TGCAGTGCTCCCGGGCGCCAAGAGACCCAGTACTTC. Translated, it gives CSAPGRQETQYF.

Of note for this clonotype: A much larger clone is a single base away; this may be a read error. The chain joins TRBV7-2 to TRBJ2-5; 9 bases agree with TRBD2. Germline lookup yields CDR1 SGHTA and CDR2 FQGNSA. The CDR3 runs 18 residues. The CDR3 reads CASSFAGTSLKKGENQYF. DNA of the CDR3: TGTGCCAGCAGCTTCGCCGGGACTAGCCTTAAGAAGGGGGAGAACCAGTACTTC.

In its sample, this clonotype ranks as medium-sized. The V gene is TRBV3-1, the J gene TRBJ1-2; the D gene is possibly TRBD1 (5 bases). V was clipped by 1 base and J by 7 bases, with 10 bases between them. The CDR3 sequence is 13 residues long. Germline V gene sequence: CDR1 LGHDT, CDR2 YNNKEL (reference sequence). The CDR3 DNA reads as TGTGCCAGCAGCCAAGGGGGGATTTTTGGCTACACCTTC. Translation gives CASSQGGIFGYTF. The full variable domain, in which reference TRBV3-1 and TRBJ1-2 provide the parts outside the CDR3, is DTAVSQTPKYLVTQMGNDKSIKCEQNLGHDTMYWYKQDSKKFLKIMFSYNNKELIINETVPNRFSPKSPDKAHLNLHINSLELGDSAVYFCASSQGGIFGYTFGSGTRLTVV.

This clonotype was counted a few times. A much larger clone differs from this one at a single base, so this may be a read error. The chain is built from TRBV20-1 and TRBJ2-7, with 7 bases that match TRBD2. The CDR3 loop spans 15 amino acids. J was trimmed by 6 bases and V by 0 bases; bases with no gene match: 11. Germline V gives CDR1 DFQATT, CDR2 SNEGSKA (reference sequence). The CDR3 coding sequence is TGCAGTGCTAGAGATATTAGAGGGAGGGCCCCCGAGCAGTACTTC. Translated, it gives CSARDIRGRAPEQYF.

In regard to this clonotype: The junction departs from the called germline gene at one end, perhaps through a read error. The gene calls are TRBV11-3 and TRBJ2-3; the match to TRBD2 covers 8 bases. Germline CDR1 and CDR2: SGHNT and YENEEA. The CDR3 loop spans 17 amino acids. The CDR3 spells CASSLSKAGVATETQYF. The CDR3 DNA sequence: TGTGCCAGCAGCTTATCCAAAGCGGGAGTGGCCACAGAAACGCAGTATTTT.

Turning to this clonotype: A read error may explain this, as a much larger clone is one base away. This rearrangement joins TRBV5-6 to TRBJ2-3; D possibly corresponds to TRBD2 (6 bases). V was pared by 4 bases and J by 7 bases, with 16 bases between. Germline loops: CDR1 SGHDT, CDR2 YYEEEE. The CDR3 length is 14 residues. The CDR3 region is CASSPPLRTNTQYF. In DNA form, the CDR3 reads TGTGCCAGCAGCCCCCCTCTCCGGACTAATACGCAGTATTTT.

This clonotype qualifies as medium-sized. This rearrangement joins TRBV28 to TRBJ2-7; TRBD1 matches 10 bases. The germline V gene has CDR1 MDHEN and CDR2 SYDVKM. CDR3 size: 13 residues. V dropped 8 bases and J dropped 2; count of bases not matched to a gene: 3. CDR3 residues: CASDGTGAYEQYF. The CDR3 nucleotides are TGTGCCAGCGACGGGACAGGGGCCTACGAGCAGTACTTC.

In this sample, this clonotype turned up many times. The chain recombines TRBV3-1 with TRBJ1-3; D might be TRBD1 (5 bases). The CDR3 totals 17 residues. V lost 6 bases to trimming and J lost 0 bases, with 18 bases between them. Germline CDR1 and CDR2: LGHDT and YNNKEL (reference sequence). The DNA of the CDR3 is TGTGCCAGCAGGCAAAGGGGAACAATTGACTCTGGAAACACCATATATTTT. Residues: CASRQRGTIDSGNTIYF.

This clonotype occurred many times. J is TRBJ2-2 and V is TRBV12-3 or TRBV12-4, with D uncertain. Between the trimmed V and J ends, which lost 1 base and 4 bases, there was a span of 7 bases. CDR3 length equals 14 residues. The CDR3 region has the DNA TGTGCCAGCAGTTTAGGTTGGCCCACCGGGGAGCTGTTTTTT. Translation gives CASSLGWPTGELFF.

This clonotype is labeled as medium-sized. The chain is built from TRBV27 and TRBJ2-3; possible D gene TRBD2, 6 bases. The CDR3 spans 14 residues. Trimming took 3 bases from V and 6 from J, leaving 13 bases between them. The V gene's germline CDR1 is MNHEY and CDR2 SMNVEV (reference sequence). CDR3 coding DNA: TGTGCCAGCAGTTTTAGCGGACGGTCGGATACGCAGTATTTT. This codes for CASSFSGRSDTQYF.

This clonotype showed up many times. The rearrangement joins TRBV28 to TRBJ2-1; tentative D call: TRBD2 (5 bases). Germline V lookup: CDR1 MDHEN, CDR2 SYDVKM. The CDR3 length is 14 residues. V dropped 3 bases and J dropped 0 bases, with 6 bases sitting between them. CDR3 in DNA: TGTGCCAGCAGTTTCCGGGGCTCCTACAATGAGCAGTTCTTC. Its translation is CASSFRGSYNEQFF.

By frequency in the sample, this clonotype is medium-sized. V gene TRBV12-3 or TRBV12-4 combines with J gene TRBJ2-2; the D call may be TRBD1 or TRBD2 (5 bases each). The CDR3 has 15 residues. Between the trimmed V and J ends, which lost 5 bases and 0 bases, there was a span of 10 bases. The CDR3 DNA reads TGTGCCAGCAGTCTGGGGCGGGCGAACACCGGGGAGCTGTTTTTT. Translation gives CASSLGRANTGELFF.

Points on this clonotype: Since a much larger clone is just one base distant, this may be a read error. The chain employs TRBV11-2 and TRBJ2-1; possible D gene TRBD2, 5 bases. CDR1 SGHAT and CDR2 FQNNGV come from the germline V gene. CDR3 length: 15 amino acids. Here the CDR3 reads CASTDSPSSHNEQFF. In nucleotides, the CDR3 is TGTGCCAGCACTGATTCCCCTAGCTCCCACAATGAGCAGTTCTTC.

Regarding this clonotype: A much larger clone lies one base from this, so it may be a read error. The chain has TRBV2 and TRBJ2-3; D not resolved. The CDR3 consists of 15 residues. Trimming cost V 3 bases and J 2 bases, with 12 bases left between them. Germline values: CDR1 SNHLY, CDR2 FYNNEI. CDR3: CASSDWRWATDTQYF. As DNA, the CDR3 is TGTGCCAGCAGTGATTGGCGGTGGGCCACAGATACGCAGTATTTT.

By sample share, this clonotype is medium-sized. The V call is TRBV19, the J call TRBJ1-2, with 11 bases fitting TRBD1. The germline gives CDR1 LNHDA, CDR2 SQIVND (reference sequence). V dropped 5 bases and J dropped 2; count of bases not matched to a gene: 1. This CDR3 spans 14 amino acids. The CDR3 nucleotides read TGTGCCAGTAGTCGGGACAGGGGGAACTATGGCTACACCTTC. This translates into CASSRDRGNYGYTF.

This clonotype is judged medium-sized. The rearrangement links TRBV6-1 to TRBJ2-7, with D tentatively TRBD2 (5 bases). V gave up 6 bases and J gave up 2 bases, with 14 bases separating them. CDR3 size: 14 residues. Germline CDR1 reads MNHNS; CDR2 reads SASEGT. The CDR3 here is CASREVATTYEQYF. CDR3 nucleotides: TGTGCCAGCAGGGAGGTGGCGACTACCTACGAGCAGTACTTC.

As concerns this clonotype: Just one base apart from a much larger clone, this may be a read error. CDR3 bases: TGTGCCAGCAGGACCGGGACAGGGTTCACTGGGGCCAACGTCCTGACTTTC. Translation: CASRTGTGFTGANVLTF. The chain recombines TRBV12-3 or TRBV12-4 with TRBJ2-6; 9 nucleotides agree with TRBD1. The CDR3 is 17 amino acids. Trimming removed 6 bases from V and 2 bases from J; junction bases left unmatched: 8.

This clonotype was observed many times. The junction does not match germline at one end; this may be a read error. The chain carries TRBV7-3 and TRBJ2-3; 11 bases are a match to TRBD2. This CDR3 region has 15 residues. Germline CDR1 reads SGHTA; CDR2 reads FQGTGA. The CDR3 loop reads CASTLAGGPADTQYF. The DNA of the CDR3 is TGTGCCAGCACCTTAGCGGGAGGGCCGGCAGATACGCAGTATTTT.

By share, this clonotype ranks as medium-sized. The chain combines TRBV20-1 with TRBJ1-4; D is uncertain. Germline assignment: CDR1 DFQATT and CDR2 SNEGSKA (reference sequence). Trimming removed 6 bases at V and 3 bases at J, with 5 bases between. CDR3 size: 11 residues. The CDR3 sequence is CSATSNEKLFF. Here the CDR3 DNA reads TGCAGTGCCACTTCTAATGAAAAACTGTTTTTT.

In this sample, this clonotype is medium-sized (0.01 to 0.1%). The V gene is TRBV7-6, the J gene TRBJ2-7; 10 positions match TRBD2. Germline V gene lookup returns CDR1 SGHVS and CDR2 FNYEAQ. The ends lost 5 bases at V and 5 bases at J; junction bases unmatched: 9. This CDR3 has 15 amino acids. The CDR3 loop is CASSPRPSGGDEQYF. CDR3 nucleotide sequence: TGTGCCAGCAGCCCTCGCCCTAGCGGGGGAGACGAGCAGTACTTC. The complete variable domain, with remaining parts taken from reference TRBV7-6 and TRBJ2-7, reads GAGVSQSPRYKVTKRGQDVALRCDPISGHVSLYWYRQALGQGPEFLTYFNYEAQQDKSGLPNDRFSAERPEGSISTLTIQRTEQRDSAMYRCASSPRPSGGDEQYFGPGTRLTVT.

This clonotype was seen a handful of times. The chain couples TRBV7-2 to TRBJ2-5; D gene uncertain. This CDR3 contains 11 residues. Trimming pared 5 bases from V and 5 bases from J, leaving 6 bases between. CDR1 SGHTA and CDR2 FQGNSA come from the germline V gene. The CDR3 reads CASSPRETQYF. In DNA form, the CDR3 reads TGTGCCAGCAGCCCCCGTGAGACCCAGTACTTC.

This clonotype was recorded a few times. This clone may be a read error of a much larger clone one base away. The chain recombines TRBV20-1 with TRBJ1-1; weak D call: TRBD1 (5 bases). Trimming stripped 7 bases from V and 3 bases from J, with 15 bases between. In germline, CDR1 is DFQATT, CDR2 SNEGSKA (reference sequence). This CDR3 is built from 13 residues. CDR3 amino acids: CSGKRGADTEAFF. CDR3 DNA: TGCAGTGGGAAACGGGGCGCGGACACTGAAGCTTTCTTT.

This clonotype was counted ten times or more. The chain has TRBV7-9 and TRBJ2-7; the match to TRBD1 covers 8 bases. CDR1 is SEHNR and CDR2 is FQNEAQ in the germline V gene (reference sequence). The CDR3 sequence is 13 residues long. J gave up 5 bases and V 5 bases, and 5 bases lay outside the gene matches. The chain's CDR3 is CASSLGQGDEQYF. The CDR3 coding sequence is TGTGCCAGCAGCCTTGGACAGGGTGACGAGCAGTACTTC. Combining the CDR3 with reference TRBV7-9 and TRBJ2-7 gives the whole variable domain DTGVSQNPRHKITKRGQNVTFRCDPISEHNRLYWYRQTLGQGPEFLTYFQNEAQLEKSRLLSDRFSAERPKGSFSTLEIQRTEQGDSAMYLCASSLGQGDEQYFGPGTRLTVT.

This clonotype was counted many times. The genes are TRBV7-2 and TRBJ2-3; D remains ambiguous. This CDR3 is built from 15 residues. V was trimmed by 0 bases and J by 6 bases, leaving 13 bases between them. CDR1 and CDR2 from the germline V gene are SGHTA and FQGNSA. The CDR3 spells CASSLAALVGDTQYF. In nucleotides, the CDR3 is TGTGCCAGCAGCTTAGCCGCTCTAGTCGGGGATACGCAGTATTTT.

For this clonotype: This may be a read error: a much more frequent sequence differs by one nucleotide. CDR3 bases: TGTGCCAGCAGCTCCCCGGGGGCGTTCGACGCCGGGGAGCTGTTTTTT. Protein: CASSSPGAFDAGELFF. This chain connects TRBV28 to TRBJ2-2; the D call may be TRBD1 or TRBD2 (6 bases each). Germline CDR1 is MDHEN and CDR2 is SYDVKM. Trimming cost V 6 bases and J 6 bases, with 20 bases left between them. The CDR3 extends over 16 amino acids.

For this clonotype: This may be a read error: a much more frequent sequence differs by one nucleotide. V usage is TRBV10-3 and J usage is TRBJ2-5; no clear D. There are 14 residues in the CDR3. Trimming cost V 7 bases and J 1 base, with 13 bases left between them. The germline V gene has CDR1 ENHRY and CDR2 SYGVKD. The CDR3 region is CAIKFWSLQETQYF. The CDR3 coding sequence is TGTGCCATCAAATTCTGGTCACTCCAAGAGACCCAGTACTTC.

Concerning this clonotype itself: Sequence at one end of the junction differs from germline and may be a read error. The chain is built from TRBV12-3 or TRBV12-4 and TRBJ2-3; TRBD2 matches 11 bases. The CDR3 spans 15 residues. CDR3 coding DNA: TGTGCCAGCAGTTCAACTAGCGGGAGCACAGATAGGCAGTATTTC. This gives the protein CASSSTSGSTDRQYF.